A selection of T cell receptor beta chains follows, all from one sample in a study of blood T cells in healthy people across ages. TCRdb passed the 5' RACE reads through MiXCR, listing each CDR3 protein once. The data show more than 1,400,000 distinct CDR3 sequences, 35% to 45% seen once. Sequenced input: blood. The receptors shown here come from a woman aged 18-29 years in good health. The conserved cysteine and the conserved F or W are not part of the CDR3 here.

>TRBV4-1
ASSQDVTEAF
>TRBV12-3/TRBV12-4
ASRYRTSGENEQF
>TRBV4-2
ASSQEPGDVLNEQF
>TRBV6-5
ASGWTSGTRDTQY
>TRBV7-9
ASSKTGDREVGYT
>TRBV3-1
ASSQVRGPHEQF
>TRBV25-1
ASSESLRDRNYGYT
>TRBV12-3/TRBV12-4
AGSPQPGGMNTEAF
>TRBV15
ATSPPLAERSSTDTQY
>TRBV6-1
ASSGVVDQPQH
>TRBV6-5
ASNRDRGPPGELF
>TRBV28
ASSLATGTSEAF
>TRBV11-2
ASATSGSADTQY
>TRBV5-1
ASSSAGAPPDNEQF
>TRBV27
ASSLIGSGANVLT
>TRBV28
ASSQQGRHTYEQY
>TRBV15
ATSRGKTDLYEQY
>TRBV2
AGSGGPGYT
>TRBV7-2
ASSFWGGQSNQPQH
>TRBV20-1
SARENGGLNEKLF
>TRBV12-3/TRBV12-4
ASSLILRGLHREPSGANVLT
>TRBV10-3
AISDDYLDTQY
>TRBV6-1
ASSGTGQRFNEQF
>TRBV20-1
SVQLPTLANLYEQY
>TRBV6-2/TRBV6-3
ASSLSIPNEQF
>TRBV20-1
SAAGATDTQY
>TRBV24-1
ATSDPDGNNYGYT
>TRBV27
ASSSPGLADEQY
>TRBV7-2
ASRPSGGGYYEQY
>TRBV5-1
ASSLDGGGATDTQY
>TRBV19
ASSTPVAPTQAF
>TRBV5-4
ASTPRTGTTTYEQY
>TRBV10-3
AISEGQGDGYT
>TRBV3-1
ASSPPTEQETQY
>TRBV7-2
ASSLRDTNTGELF
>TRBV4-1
ASSHGGSGVTDTQY
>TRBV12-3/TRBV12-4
ASSLTAGGQETQF
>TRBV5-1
ASSLILGSGEQY
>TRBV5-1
ASSPVTGFGYT
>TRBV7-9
ASSLPGEQY
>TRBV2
ASSDASGHYEQY
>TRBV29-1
SVDRDRGRSYGYT
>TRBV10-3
AISEDGGGYGYT
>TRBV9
ASTAPSGEGPSSYNEQF
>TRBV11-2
ASSAGQGARLRQF
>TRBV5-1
ASSSEEGAGEKLF
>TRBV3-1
ASSPKPGSYGYT
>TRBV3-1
ASSLISGLAGRSDTQY
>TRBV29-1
GVDPASGRVYEQF
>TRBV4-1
ASSQAPTVGRRYEQY
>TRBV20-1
SASLGTIGNLYNEQF
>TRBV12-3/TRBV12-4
ASSLARRTRSDTQY
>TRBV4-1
ASSQPGGLVSGGQY
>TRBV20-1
SAPADEKQY
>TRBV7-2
ASSEGVARVTDTQY